The clone carrying this T cell receptor (beta chain) was detected ten times or more. Its antigen is not identified. The data originate from a study of early T cells in non-severe SARS-CoV-2 infection. About the research overall: Sequenced material consisted of bulk RNA (from unsorted whole blood), and chains were unpaired. The study's findings and limits: Lookups in VDJdb leaned toward anti-spike CD8 responses and missed private and CD4 specificities.

The length of the CDR3 is 18 residues. CDR1 and CDR2 from the germline V gene are SEHNR and FQNEAQ (reference sequence). Unmatched junction bases numbered 12, after V lost 5 bases and J lost 0 bases. Each single cDNA molecule received a unique molecular identifier. TCRdb passed the 5' RACE reads through MiXCR, listing each CDR3 protein once. The profile shows 85,000 to 100,000 distinct CDR3 sequences, around 10% of them singletons. The V and J genes are TRBV7-9 and TRBJ1-1; 10 nucleotides line up with TRBD1. This receptor was identified in an adult who was a healthcare worker with PCR-confirmed SARS-CoV-2 infection or an uninfected control (not recorded which). Material for sequencing was whole blood. The CDR3 coding sequence is TGTGCCAGCAGCAGGAAGGGACAGGGGAGATCTTTGAACACTGAAGCTTTCTTT. Residues: CASSRKGQGRSLNTEAFF.